The clone carrying this T cell receptor (beta chain) was seen only a few times. Its antigen is not identified. V was pared by 5 bases and J by 8 bases, with 13 bases between. The CDR3 length is 13 residues. Germline assignment: CDR1 ENHRY and CDR2 SYGVKD. The unexposed donors gave CD4+ T cells in 2011-2018, prior to COVID-19. CD4+ T cells were isolated from the cells after around 10 days of culture. Unexposed-donor CD4+ T cells were probed with SARS-CoV-2 S/N and four cold-coronavirus spikes, cells permitting. Profiled with immunoSEQ multiplex PCR; TCRdb holds only in-frame clones, not every one. The sample lists 19,000 or so clones, around four fifths occurring once. The entry originates in a study of CD4 T cells in relation to SARS-CoV-2 and coronaviruses. Looking at the study overall: ViraFEST: approximately eleven-day antigen culture of PBMCs, then TCR beta CDR3 sequencing. Controls used an HIV-1 Nef peptide pool or no peptide.

The source is a human donor in good health. Sequenced material: CD4+ T cells from PBMCs, cultured in vitro. The chain has TRBV10-3 and TRBJ2-4; weak D call: TRBD2 (6 bases). The CDR3 sequence is CAISSGLTDIQYF. The CDR3 bases are TGTGCCATCAGTTCGGGACTCACGGACATTCAGTACTTC.